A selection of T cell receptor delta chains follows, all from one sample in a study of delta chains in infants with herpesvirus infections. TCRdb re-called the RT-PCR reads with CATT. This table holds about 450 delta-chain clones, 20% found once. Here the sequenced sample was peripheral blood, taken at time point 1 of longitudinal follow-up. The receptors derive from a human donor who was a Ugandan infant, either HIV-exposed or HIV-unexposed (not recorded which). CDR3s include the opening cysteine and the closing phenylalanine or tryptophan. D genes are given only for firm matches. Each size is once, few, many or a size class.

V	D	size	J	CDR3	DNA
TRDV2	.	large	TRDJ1	CACDTWGATDKLIF	TGTGCCTGTGACACCTGGGGAGCCACCGATAAACTCATCTTT
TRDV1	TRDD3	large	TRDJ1	CALGDGIFDPLLGDTSQLPYTDKLIF	TGTGCTCTTGGGGATGGTATCTTCGACCCCCTTCTGGGGGATACGTCCCAACTCCCGTACACCGATAAACTCATCTTT
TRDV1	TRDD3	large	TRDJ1	CALGERLDKLPTRTGGYVYTDKLIF	TGTGCTCTTGGGGAACGACTAGATAAACTTCCTACCCGTACTGGGGGATACGTGTACACCGATAAACTCATCTTT
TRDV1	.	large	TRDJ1	CALGERPPHTDKLIF	TGTGCTCTTGGGGAACGGCCCCCTCACACCGATAAACTCATCTTT
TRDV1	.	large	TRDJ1	CALGELASLYLLRKLIF	TGTGCTCTTGGGGAACTAGCCTCCCTTTACCTACTGAGGAAACTCATCTTT
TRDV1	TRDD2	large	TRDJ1	CALGEPYFLPSPWFPDKLIF	TGTGCTCTTGGGGAACCCTACTTCCTACCTTCCCCCTGGTTCCCCGATAAACTCATCTTT
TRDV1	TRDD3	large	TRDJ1	CALGERGIEIDKLIF	TGTGCTCTTGGGGAACGGGGGATAGAAATCGATAAACTCATCTTT
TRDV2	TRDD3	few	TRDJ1	CACDAVGDTYTDKLIF	TGTGCCTGTGACGCCGTGGGGGATACGTACACCGATAAACTCATCTTT
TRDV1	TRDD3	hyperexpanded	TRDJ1	CALGELGGTEWGIRGLIF	TGTGCTCTTGGGGAACTGGGAGGGACAGAGTGGGGGATACGAGGACTCATCTTT
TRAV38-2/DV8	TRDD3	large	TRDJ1	CAFARWGAFSNWGTPDKLIF	TGTGCTTTCGCCCGGTGGGGGGCCTTCTCAAACTGGGGGACTCCCGATAAACTCATCTTT
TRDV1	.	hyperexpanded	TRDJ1	CALGVIMSWRMYTDKLIF	TGTGCTCTTGGGGTCATCATGAGTTGGAGGATGTACACCGATAAACTCATCTTT
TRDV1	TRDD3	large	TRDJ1	CALGPSLPTSGGYDTKLIF	TGTGCTCTTGGGCCCAGCCTCCCTACGAGTGGGGGATACGATACTAAACTCATCTTT
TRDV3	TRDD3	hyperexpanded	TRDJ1	CAFQPSWGPQWTDKLIF	TGTGCCTTTCAGCCCAGCTGGGGGCCACAATGGACCGATAAACTCATCTTT
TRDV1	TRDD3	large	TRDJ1	CALAWKSLVPCGGRELIF	TGTGCTCTTGCCTGGAAGTCCCTTGTCCCATGTGGGGGAAGGGAACTCATCTTT
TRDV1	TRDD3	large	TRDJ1	CALGDKNLLGDTNTDKLIF	TGTGCTCTTGGGGATAAGAATTTACTGGGGGATACGAACACCGATAAACTCATCTTT
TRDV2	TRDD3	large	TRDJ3	CACDTVLGESSWDTRQMFF	TGTGCCTGTGACACTGTACTGGGGGAGAGCTCCTGGGACACCCGACAGATGTTTTTC
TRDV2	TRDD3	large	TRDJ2	CACDVLGDTTAQLFF	TGTGCCTGTGACGTACTGGGGGATACGACAGCACAACTCTTCTTT
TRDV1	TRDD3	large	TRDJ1	CALGELVSSTGGRYTDKLIF	TGTGCTCTTGGGGAACTCGTTTCATCTACTGGGGGACGGTACACCGATAAACTCATCTTT